This T cell receptor beta chain derives from a study of regulatory T cells in long-lasting Graves disease (dated by TCRdb to the early 2020s). Background for the entire study: Patients with newly diagnosed Graves' disease had been on antithyroid drugs for under 3 months. This study used TCR sequencing and RNA sequencing of peripheral blood to compare persistent Graves' disease patients against newly diagnosed Graves' disease patients. The study was registered as a clinical trial and conducted in China. TCR sequencing covered around 13 persistent and some 20 newly diagnosed Graves' disease patients, around 35 samples in total.

CDR3 length: 11 amino acids, cysteine to phenylalanine. Only the CDR3 DNA stays, 33 bases, in frame from base 1. Trimming costs V 8 bases and J 7 bases, and their ends lie 9 bases apart. Libraries were constructed by multiplex PCR. Sequencing used an Illumina HiSeq 4000. TCR beta libraries were built with iRepertoire HTBI primers and Arm-PCR amplification of CDR3 regions. Before sequencing, the PCR products went through gel purification. As for the original processing: A total of around 59 TRBV and 14 TRBJ segments were identified across samples and were used for gene usage analysis of CDR3 amino acid clonotypes. COPE and FqMerger were used to merge filtered high-quality paired reads into contigs. BLAST was used to align contigs to the IMGT TRBV, TRBD and TRBJ reference genes, and CDR3 was defined following IMGT. Any clonotype with a frequency above 0.1% was counted as a highly expanded clone. Repertoire diversity was measured by Shannon entropy, and V-J evenness by the Gini coefficient. Clonotypes shared by more than one individual were considered public. The raw public data were reprocessed by TCRdb itself: fastp quality trimming at Q25, MiXCR clonotype calling, in-frame beta chains only. Every CDR3 protein is listed once, alongside the most common genes and DNA of its rows. TCRdb, not the original authors, processed these V and J calls. This sample has hundreds of thousands of distinct CDR3 sequences in its table, and roughly 15% of those were observed once. The ten most abundant clones make up about 10% of the sample.

There are many counts of this clonotype. Its specific antigen is unknown. No base-level quality is on record; no much larger clone is a single base apart. Summary of the overall study and its limitations: Peripheral blood alone was examined, since thyroid tissue, which constituted the primary lesion, could not be accessed. More public clonotypes were shared among persistent patients (around 3,000) than among newly diagnosed patients (approximately 1,000). Compared with newly diagnosed patients, patients with persistent Graves' disease had lower TCR Shannon entropy and fewer highly expanded clones, which suggests clonal expansion. Preferential use of TRBV28, TRBJ1-2 and TRBJ2-5 was observed in persistent disease, whereas TRBV20-1 and TRBJ2-1 were favored in newly diagnosed disease. Sequencing and analysis were limited to the TCR beta chain. The authors acknowledged the small sample size as a limitation that may reduce accuracy.

Read against the paper, the sample's time point label means: newly diagnosed GD, antithyroid drugs for less than 3 months. For both TCR sequencing and RNA sequencing, RNA was extracted from PBMCs using TRIzol. The diagnosis of Graves' disease followed American Thyroid Association guidelines. Recruitment of patients was carried out at an endocrinology department in Xi'an, China. Each patient gave approximately 9 milliliters of peripheral blood, collected in an EDTA anticoagulant tube. Ficoll Paque Plus density gradient separation was used to isolate PBMCs, and no further T cell sorting was done. RNA quality was checked with an Agilent 2100 Bioanalyzer and agarose gel, and concentration with a NanoDrop 2000. The same sample was also studied in work on T cells in Graves' hyperthyroidism and ophthalmopathy. As noted in the second study: A patient counted as having stable Graves' hyperthyroidism if no progression to ophthalmopathy occurred over 18 months of follow-up. Hyperthyroidism patients were newly diagnosed, with disease duration under 2 months, and aged 18 to 65 years. The study excluded patients with uncontrolled infections, other autoimmune diseases, pregnancy or lactation. Diagnoses relied on clinical symptoms, serum thyroxine and TRAb, thyroid ultrasound and orbital computed tomography. The TCR CDR3 was subjected to a first round of RT-PCR using the HTBI primer set and the Qiagen OneStep RT-PCR kit. Most expanded thyroid clonotypes (frequency above 0.001) were also detected in blood, a finding suggesting that blood repertoires may reflect thyroid immune responses. A 13 V-J signature model separated ophthalmopathy from stable hyperthyroidism, with around 88% sensitivity and 81.08% specificity in cross-validation and 80%/75% in testing. In validation, progression to ophthalmopathy was predicted by the model with around 71% sensitivity and roughly 76% specificity, a median of roughly 6.4 months before onset. TCR V-J signatures able to tell the groups apart were searched for in a discovery cohort of 90 to 100 patients, of whom roughly 42 had Graves' ophthalmopathy and about 55 had stable Graves' hyperthyroidism. Whether ophthalmopathy could be predicted prospectively was tested in an independent validation cohort made up of under 20 hyperthyroidism patients plus 17 patients who later progressed to ophthalmopathy. The 95 to 100 discovery patients were randomly divided into training and test sets at a 7:3 ratio. Thyroid tissue and blood T-cell repertoires from six Graves' hyperthyroidism patients were also compared in the study. After blood sampling, hyperthyroidism patients were treated with methimazole at a starting dose of 30 mg daily, and ophthalmopathy patients were treated with high-dose intravenous methylprednisolone. Libraries were constructed in a second round of multiplex PCR, after which size selection and purification were carried out. The libraries were sequenced on an Illumina HiSeq2000 using paired-end 100 bp reads. Raw data were processed with SOAPnuke, discarding reads with adapters, uncalled bases, mean Phred below 15, or no exact constant-primer or identifier match. High-quality paired reads were merged with COPE v1.2.5, and unique nucleotide sequences were defined as clonotypes. MiTCR v1.1 was used to align clonotypes to the IMGT TRBV, TRBD and TRBJ reference segments. The analysis included only V-J combinations with a frequency above 0.0001, which together covered more than 98% of the repertoires. A TCS score was defined as the ratio between F50 (clonal expansion) and ExV (chaos), using BLOSUM62-based TCRdist between CDR3 peptides within each V-J. Welch's t-statistics and random forest reduced roughly 540 V-J features to under 15, which were used in a naive Bayes classifier (R e1071). No statistical method was used to set the sample size in advance, and investigators knew the group allocation. According to the paper, TCR Vbeta CDR3 sequencing was carried out on approximately 140 peripheral blood samples, which came from about 45 ophthalmopathy, 70 to 80 hyperthyroidism and about 17 progressor patients.

The sequence links TRBV12-3 or TRBV12-4 to TRBJ2-1; the D gene remains uncertain. Sequencing used peripheral blood mononuclear cells (PBMCs), obtained at new diagnosis, from a patient treated with antithyroid drugs. This receptor was identified in a woman younger than 45 with Graves disease. Donor details come from another sample of the same person, matched by shared clones. CDR3 protein: CASGPGNEQFF. The bases are TGTGCCAGCGGGCCCGGGAATGAGCAGTTCTTC.